The sequence of this T cell receptor (beta chain) was determined in a study of CD8 T cells in Susac syndrome. The V end lost 10 bases, the J end lost 2 bases, and 11 bases lay between the germline ends. This CDR3 comprises 12 residues. CDR1 is ENHRY, CDR2 SYGVKD, per germline. Random hexamers primed reverse transcription of roughly 0.5 to 1 ug RNA. In TCRdb, the immunoSEQ multiplex PCR reads were re-called with MiXCR into one record per CDR3 protein. The sample carries around 81,000 distinct CDR3 sequences, about 94% recorded once. The TCR originated in a human donor with Susac syndrome. Specimen: CD8+ T cells from PBMCs. The chain carries TRBV10-3 and TRBJ1-1; tentatively, D is TRBD1 (5 bases). The chain's CDR3 is CASLGTNTEAFF. Written as DNA, the CDR3 is TGTGCCAGCTTAGGGACCAACACTGAAGCTTTCTTT.